The 10 T cell receptor beta chains in this list originate from one sample, sequenced in a study of cytomegalovirus exposure and HLA in healthy donors. Sequencing used immunoSEQ multiplex PCR; TCRdb keeps in-frame clones, though not all of them. The table records about 82,000 clones, approximately 93% of them present only once. The sequenced material came from PBMCs. The receptors here all came from a man younger than 30 in good health and CMV-seronegative.

The chain couples TRBV27 to TRBJ1-1; D is unresolved. This CDR3 is 16 amino acids long. The germline V gene encodes CDR1 MNHEY and CDR2 SMNVEV (reference sequence). V dropped 0 bases and J dropped 6 bases, with 17 bases sitting between them. DNA for the CDR3: TGTGCCAGCAGTTTATCGGGATGGGCCTCGCGGGCTGAAGCTTTCTTT. Amino acid sequence: CASSLSGWASRAEAFF.

V usage is TRBV18 and J usage is TRBJ1-1; no clear D gene. With 2 bases removed from V and 0 bases from J, the gap between germline ends came to 13 bases. In germline, CDR1 is KGHSH, CDR2 LQKENI. The CDR3 extends over 16 amino acids. Here the CDR3 reads CASSPTLGQVNTEAFF. The CDR3 nucleotides are TGTGCCAGCTCACCAACCCTGGGCCAGGTGAACACTGAAGCTTTCTTT. The full variable domain, in which reference TRBV18 and TRBJ1-1 provide the parts outside the CDR3, is NAGVMQNPRHLVRRRGQEARLRCSPMKGHSHVYWYRQLPEEGLKFMVYLQKENIIDESGMPKERFSAEFPKEGPSILRIQQVVRGDSAAYFCASSPTLGQVNTEAFFGQGTRLTVV.

The rearrangement uses TRBV19 and TRBJ2-1; 9 nucleotides line up with TRBD2. CDR1 is LNHDA, CDR2 SQIVND, per germline (reference sequence). CDR3 length equals 15 residues. Losses at the gene ends were 5 bases for V and 7 bases for J; bases not matched to a gene: 9. The CDR3 reads CASSFAAGGYNEQFF. DNA for the CDR3: TGTGCCAGTAGTTTCGCAGCGGGAGGCTATAATGAGCAGTTCTTC.

The chain couples TRBV5-1 to TRBJ1-1, with 8 bases matching TRBD1. CDR3 length: 13 residues. From germline, CDR1 is SGHRS and CDR2 YFSETQ. The junction had 1 base not matched to a gene; V was cut back by 5 bases and J by 1 base. The CDR3: CASRGQGNTEAFF. As DNA, the CDR3 is TGCGCCAGCAGAGGACAGGGGAACACTGAAGCTTTCTTT.

This clone was seen once. CDR3 nucleotide sequence: TGTGCCAGCAGTTTAATGGGGCAGGGCACTGAAGCTTTCTTT. Protein: CASSLMGQGTEAFF. The chain couples TRBV27 to TRBJ1-1; perhaps TRBD1 as D (5 bases). The CDR3 sequence is 14 residues long. V was cut by 2 bases and J by 4 bases, with 11 bases left in between. The germline gives CDR1 MNHEY, CDR2 SMNVEV (reference sequence).

This clone is a singleton in its sample. The genes are TRBV5-1 and TRBJ2-7; perhaps TRBD1 as D (6 bases). This CDR3 is 15 amino acids long. Germline V gene sequence: CDR1 SGHRS, CDR2 YFSETQ. Trimming took off 4 bases at V and 0 bases at J, with 14 bases between the two ends. CDR3 in amino acids: CASSPQGSSSYEQYF. Written as DNA, the CDR3 is TGCGCCAGCAGCCCACAGGGATCGAGCTCCTACGAGCAGTACTTC. Complete variable domain (other parts from reference TRBV5-1 and TRBJ2-7): KAGVTQTPRYLIKTRGQQVTLSCSPISGHRSVSWYQQTPGQGLQFLFEYFSETQRNKGNFPGRFSGRQFSNSRSEMNVSTLELGDSALYLCASSPQGSSSYEQYFGPGTRLTVT.

This rearrangement joins TRBV6-5 to TRBJ1-6, with 7 bases fitting TRBD1. Trimming cost V 6 bases and J 5 bases; bases outside gene matches: 4. The CDR3 extends over 14 amino acids. Looked up from germline, CDR1 is MNHEY and CDR2 is SVGAGI. DNA of the CDR3: TGTGCCAGCAGGACAGGGCGTAATAATTCACCCCTCCACTTT. It encodes CASRTGRNNSPLHF.

J is TRBJ2-7 and V is TRBV27; 9 nucleotides agree with TRBD1. The CDR3 length is 14 residues. Germline V gives CDR1 MNHEY, CDR2 SMNVEV (reference sequence). J lost 3 bases, V lost 7 bases, and 7 bases had no gene match. The CDR3 protein is CASTSGTGYYEQYF. The CDR3 DNA reads TGTGCCAGCACCTCCGGGACAGGGTACTACGAGCAGTACTTC.

The CDR3 DNA is TGTGCCTGGAGTGTAGCTGGGCAGAACCTTTATGAGCAGTACTTC. Its translation: CAWSVAGQNLYEQYF. The chain recombines TRBV30 with TRBJ2-7; no firm D call. The CDR3 consists of 15 residues. Deletions cut 0 bases from V and 7 bases from J, with 19 bases between. Germline V gives CDR1 GTSNPN, CDR2 SVGIG (reference sequence).

This clone was seen only once. The chain is built from TRBV5-1 and TRBJ2-7; no firm D call. V shed 1 base and J shed 0 bases, with 11 bases lying between them. This CDR3 comprises 15 residues. Germline values: CDR1 SGHRS, CDR2 YFSETQ. This CDR3 is CASSLYSSSSYEQYF. As DNA, the CDR3 is TGCGCCAGCAGCTTGTACAGTTCCTCCTCCTACGAGCAGTACTTC.